This paragraph reports one T cell receptor (beta chain). Original methodology: Reference gene primer amplification in the assay estimated nucleated cell counts. The table came from immunoSEQ multiplex PCR; TCRdb's copy has only in-frame clones and leaves some out. V, J and clone size are those of that table, while D and trimming were read from the DNA. The data show about 320,000 clones, more than 90% seen once. The CDR3 is made up of 18 amino acids. Germline CDR1 SGHRS, CDR2 YFSETQ. With 0 bases clipped from V and 0 bases from J, the junction kept 6 bases outside the gene matches. This entry belongs to a study of blood T cell repertoires in COVID-19. Study context: COVID-19 samples from acute and convalescent phases originated in the United States, Italy and Spain.

Participant ages covered roughly 18 to 89 years across 24 US areas. Sequenced input: PBMCs or T cells enriched from blood (not recorded which). V and J are TRBV5-1 and TRBJ1-6; 7 bases agree with TRBD1. The receptor comes from a man aged 55 to 70 who had recovered from COVID-19. CDR3 sequence (DNA): TGCGCCAGCAGCTTGGGAACAGGGGAGAGCTCCTATAATTCACCCCTCCACTTT. It translates to CASSLGTGESSYNSPLHF.